This T cell receptor beta chain comes out of a study of cytomegalovirus exposure and HLA in healthy donors. The study's findings and limits: Apart from CMV serostatus, no immune exposure information was available.

V was trimmed by 5 bases and J by 1 base, leaving 11 bases between them. The CDR3 totals 13 residues. CDR1 and CDR2 from the germline V gene are GTSNPN and SVGIG (reference sequence). PCR involved 60 Vbeta and 13 Jbeta primers. Here immunoSEQ multiplex PCR was the method, and the copy in TCRdb shows in-frame clones only, minus some. The sample yields about 120,000 clones, 70% to 80% seen once. For this clone: Its antigen is undetermined.

The source is a woman between 40 and 55 years old in good health and CMV-seropositive. Sequencing input: PBMCs. The chain carries TRBV30 and TRBJ2-5; tentatively, D is TRBD1 (5 bases). The chain's CDR3 is CAWYRPPQETQYF. The CDR3 coding sequence is TGTGCCTGGTACAGGCCCCCCCAAGAGACCCAGTACTTC.